These 6 T cell receptor beta chains came from one sample sequenced in a study of blood T cell repertoires in COVID-19. Profiled with immunoSEQ multiplex PCR; TCRdb holds only in-frame clones, not every one. This table holds some 68,000 clones, roughly nine tenths found once. Sequencing was carried out using peripheral blood. The receptors derive from a man in his fifties or sixties with active COVID-19.

CDR3 sequence: CASSESSGGFGQFF. CDR3 coding DNA: TGTGCCAGCAGCGAATCTAGCGGGGGTTTCGGGCAGTTCTTC. V gene TRBV9 combines with J gene TRBJ2-1; 10 positions match TRBD2. This CDR3 has 14 amino acids. Trimming at V came to 3 bases and at J to 12 bases, leaving 9 bases not matched to a gene. Germline-derived CDR1 and CDR2 are SGDLS and YYNGEE.

This chain joins TRBV11-1 and TRBJ2-3; no clear D. This CDR3 has 15 residues. Germline-derived CDR1 and CDR2 are SGHAT and FQDESV (reference sequence). V was pared by 5 bases and J by 0 bases, with 12 bases between. CDR3 nucleotides: TGTGCCAGCAGCCCGCAGTGGGCTAGCACAGATACGCAGTATTTT. Amino acid sequence: CASSPQWASTDTQYF.

A note on this clone: In the same sample, other DNA sequences code for this CDR3. The chain is built from TRBV28 and TRBJ2-1, with a possible D match to TRBD1 (5 bases). This CDR3 is built from 14 residues. V was cut by 6 bases and J by 7 bases, with 16 bases left in between. CDR1 MDHEN and CDR2 SYDVKM come from the germline V gene. The CDR3 protein is CASSLGPGRNEQFF. The CDR3 coding sequence is TGTGCCAGCAGCTTGGGGCCAGGGCGGAATGAGCAGTTCTTC.

This chain joins TRBV11-3 and TRBJ2-7; 9 nucleotides match TRBD1. The V segment lost 4 bases and the J segment 3 bases; nucleotides outside the gene matches: 7. From germline, CDR1 is SGHNT and CDR2 YENEEA. The CDR3 contains 15 residues. Here the CDR3 reads CASSSPGTGIYEQYF. CDR3 coding DNA: TGTGCCAGCAGCTCCCCCGGGACAGGGATCTACGAGCAGTACTTC.

This clone is a singleton in its sample. Here the CDR3 reads CASSRGGDYEQYF. The CDR3 region has the DNA TGTGCCAGCAGTCGGGGGGGCGACTACGAGCAGTACTTC. The rearrangement links TRBV27 to TRBJ2-7; 8 positions match TRBD2. The CDR3 has 13 amino acids. Germline V gives CDR1 MNHEY, CDR2 SMNVEV (reference sequence). The V and J ends lost 5 bases and 3 bases, in that order; junction bases with no gene match: 3.

This chain uses TRBV28 with TRBJ1-5; D is unresolved. Germline CDR1 reads MDHEN; CDR2 reads SYDVKM. This CDR3 region has 12 residues. Trimming left V 5 bases short and J 6 bases short, with 8 bases between. The CDR3 bases are TGTGCCAGCAGTACATCGTTTCAGCCCCAGCATTTT. Encoded protein: CASSTSFQPQHF.